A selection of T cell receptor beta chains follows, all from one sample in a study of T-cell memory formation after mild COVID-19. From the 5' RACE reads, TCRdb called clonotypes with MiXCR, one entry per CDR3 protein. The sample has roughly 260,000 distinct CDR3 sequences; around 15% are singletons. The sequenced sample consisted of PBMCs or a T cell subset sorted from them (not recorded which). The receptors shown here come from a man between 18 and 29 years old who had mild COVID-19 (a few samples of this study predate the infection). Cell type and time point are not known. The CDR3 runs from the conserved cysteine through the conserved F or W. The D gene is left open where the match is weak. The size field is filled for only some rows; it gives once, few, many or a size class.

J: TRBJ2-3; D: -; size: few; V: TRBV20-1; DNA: TGCAGTGCTAGCTCTCCTTCCGGGAAGTGGACAGATACGCAGTATTTT; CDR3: CSASSPSGKWTDTQYF
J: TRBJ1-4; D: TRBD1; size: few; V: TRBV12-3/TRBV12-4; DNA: TGTGCCAGCAGTTCAGGACAGGGTTTTGGAAAACTGTTTTTT; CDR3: CASSSGQGFGKLFF
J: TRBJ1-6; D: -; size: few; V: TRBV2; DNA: TGTGCCAGCAGTGAATTAGAGGCAGGCAATAATTCACCCCTCCACTTT; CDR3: CASSELEAGNNSPLHF
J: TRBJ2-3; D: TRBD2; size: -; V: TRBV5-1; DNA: TGCGCCAGCAGTGCGGGGGTTGGCACAGATACGCAGTATTTT; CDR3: CASSAGVGTDTQYF
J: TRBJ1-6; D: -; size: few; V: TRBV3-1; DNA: TGTGCCAGCAGCCAGTCGGCCCCTAATTGGCCCCTCCACTTT; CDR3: CASSQSAPNWPLHF
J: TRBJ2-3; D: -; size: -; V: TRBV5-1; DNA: TGCGCCAGCAGCGTCGGACTGACCCAAAGCACAGATACGCAGTATTTT; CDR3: CASSVGLTQSTDTQYF
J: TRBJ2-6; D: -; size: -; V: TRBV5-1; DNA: TGCGCCAGCGGAGCAGCGACTGGGGCCAACGTCCTGACTTTC; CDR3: CASGAATGANVLTF
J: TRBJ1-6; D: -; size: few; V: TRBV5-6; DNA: TGTGCCAGCAGCTTAGGTCACGGCTTTTCACCCCTCCACTTT; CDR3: CASSLGHGFSPLHF
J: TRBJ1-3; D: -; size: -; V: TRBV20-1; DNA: TGCAGTGCTTCGGTTCAGGCCTCTGGAAACACCATATATTTT; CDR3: CSASVQASGNTIYF
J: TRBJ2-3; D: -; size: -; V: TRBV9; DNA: TGTGCCAGCAGCTACCGAGGCCGGATCCCAGATACGCAGTATTTT; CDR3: CASSYRGRIPDTQYF
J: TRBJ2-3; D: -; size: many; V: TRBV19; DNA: TGTGCCAGTAGTTCAGACAGGCGGAGGGATACGCAGTATTTT; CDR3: CASSSDRRRDTQYF
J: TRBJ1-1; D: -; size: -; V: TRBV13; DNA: TGTGCCAGCAGCTTAGTAGGGTCGGGGACTGAAGCTTTCTTT; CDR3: CASSLVGSGTEAFF
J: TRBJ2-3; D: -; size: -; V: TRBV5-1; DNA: TGCGCCAGCAGCGGGGGACGGCCCTACACAGATACGCAGTATTTT; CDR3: CASSGGRPYTDTQYF
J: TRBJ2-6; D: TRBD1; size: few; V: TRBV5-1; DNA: TGCGCCAGCAGTCCCGGACAGGGTGGGTCTGGGGCCAACGTCCTGACTTTC; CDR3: CASSPGQGGSGANVLTF
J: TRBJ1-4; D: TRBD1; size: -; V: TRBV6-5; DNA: TGTGCCAGCAGTTACTCGAAGGCCCGGACAGGGATCTCAGGGGAAAAACTGTTTTTT; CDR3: CASSYSKARTGISGEKLFF
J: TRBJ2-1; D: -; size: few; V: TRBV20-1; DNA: TGCAGTGCTATACCCCTAGGAGGAACCCTCTTC; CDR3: CSAIPLGGTLF
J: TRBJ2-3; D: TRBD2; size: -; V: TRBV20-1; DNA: TGCAGTGCCCGAAACCTAGCGGACCTCACAGATACGCAGTATTTT; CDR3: CSARNLADLTDTQYF
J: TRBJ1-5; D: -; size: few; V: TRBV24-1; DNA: TGTGCCACCAGTGATAAAGGGGGACGAAGCAATCAGCCCCAGCATTTT; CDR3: CATSDKGGRSNQPQHF
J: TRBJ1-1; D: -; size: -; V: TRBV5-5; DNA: TGTGCCAGCAGGACAAATATGAACAGGGTGAGCACTGAAGCTTTCTTT; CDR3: CASRTNMNRVSTEAFF
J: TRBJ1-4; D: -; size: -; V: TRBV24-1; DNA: TGTGCCACCAGCGCCTCGTCAGGCCCAAATGAAAAACTGTTTTTT; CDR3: CATSASSGPNEKLFF